A selection of T cell receptor beta chains follows, all from one sample in a study of blood T cell repertoires in COVID-19. Assay: immunoSEQ multiplex PCR; the TCRdb copy retains only in-frame clones and omits some. The sample carries about 200,000 clones, roughly 80% recorded once. Material for sequencing was peripheral blood. These receptors were collected from a woman at least 80 years old with acute or convalescent COVID-19. Both conserved end residues are part of each CDR3. Fields, in order: V gene, J gene, D gene, clone size, CDR3 protein, CDR3 DNA. D genes are given only for firm matches. Clone sizes are given selectively: once, few, many, or a class where the clone is expanded.

v_call: TRBV6-2/TRBV6-3; j_call: TRBJ1-5; d_call: NA; clone_size: NA; cdr3_aa: CASSSGQPQHF; cdr3_nt: TGTGCCAGCAGTTCAGGTCAGCCCCAGCATTTT
v_call: TRBV5-4; j_call: TRBJ2-1; d_call: TRBD2; clone_size: NA; cdr3_aa: CASSLAPSGGRYNEQFF; cdr3_nt: TGTGCCAGCAGCTTGGCCCCTAGCGGGGGGCGTTACAATGAGCAGTTCTTC
v_call: TRBV4-1; j_call: TRBJ1-2; d_call: NA; clone_size: once; cdr3_aa: CASSQDRGNYGYTF; cdr3_nt: TGCGCCAGCAGCCAAGATAGGGGGAACTATGGCTACACCTTC
v_call: TRBV7-2; j_call: TRBJ1-5; d_call: NA; clone_size: NA; cdr3_aa: CASSLRSDYSNQPQHF; cdr3_nt: TGTGCCAGCAGCTTAAGGTCTGACTATAGCAATCAGCCCCAGCATTTT
v_call: TRBV23-1; j_call: TRBJ2-4; d_call: NA; clone_size: NA; cdr3_aa: CASSQLLVTKNIQYF; cdr3_nt: TGCGCCAGCAGTCAATTACTGGTGACCAAAAACATTCAGTACTTC
v_call: TRBV30; j_call: TRBJ1-2; d_call: TRBD1; clone_size: NA; cdr3_aa: CASATGGAFGYTF; cdr3_nt: TGTGCCTCCGCGACAGGGGGCGCCTTTGGCTACACCTTC
v_call: TRBV11-2; j_call: TRBJ1-1; d_call: TRBD1; clone_size: NA; cdr3_aa: CASSFGTGIMNTEAFF; cdr3_nt: TGTGCCAGCAGCTTCGGGACAGGGATTATGAACACTGAAGCTTTCTTT
v_call: TRBV27; j_call: TRBJ2-5; d_call: TRBD2; clone_size: NA; cdr3_aa: CASSLRRGAETQYF; cdr3_nt: TGTGCCAGCAGTTTGAGGCGGGGGGCAGAGACCCAGTACTTC
v_call: TRBV7-8; j_call: TRBJ1-4; d_call: NA; clone_size: NA; cdr3_aa: CASSSGQSYNEKLFF; cdr3_nt: TGTGCCAGCAGCTCCGGACAGTCCTATAATGAAAAACTGTTTTTT
v_call: TRBV5-5; j_call: TRBJ2-7; d_call: TRBD2; clone_size: few; cdr3_aa: CASSFTSAGEQYF; cdr3_nt: TGTGCCAGCAGCTTTACTAGCGCTGGCGAGCAGTACTTC
v_call: TRBV5-1; j_call: TRBJ1-2; d_call: NA; clone_size: few; cdr3_aa: CASSSVLQHRGGTLGGYTF; cdr3_nt: TGCGCCAGCAGCTCCGTCTTACAGCACCGGGGAGGCACTCTTGGAGGCTACACCTTC
v_call: TRBV2; j_call: TRBJ1-1; d_call: NA; clone_size: once; cdr3_aa: CASSEAWGGTEAFF; cdr3_nt: TGTGCCAGCAGTGAAGCTTGGGGAGGCACTGAAGCTTTCTTT
v_call: TRBV5-4; j_call: TRBJ1-2; d_call: TRBD1; clone_size: NA; cdr3_aa: CASSLMGQTGHGYTF; cdr3_nt: TGTGCCAGCAGCCTAATGGGACAGACGGGGCATGGCTACACCTTC
v_call: TRBV5-4; j_call: TRBJ2-1; d_call: TRBD2; clone_size: NA; cdr3_aa: CASSLSYSSGRNEQFF; cdr3_nt: TGTGCCAGCAGCTTGAGTTACTCTAGCGGGAGAAATGAGCAGTTCTTC
v_call: TRBV19; j_call: TRBJ1-5; d_call: NA; clone_size: NA; cdr3_aa: CASSQGNSGNQPQHF; cdr3_nt: TGTGCCAGTAGTCAGGGTAACTCAGGCAATCAGCCCCAGCATTTT
v_call: TRBV12-3/TRBV12-4; j_call: TRBJ2-7; d_call: NA; clone_size: NA; cdr3_aa: CASSWGTTYEQYF; cdr3_nt: TGTGCCAGCAGTTGGGGGACAACCTACGAGCAGTACTTC
v_call: TRBV5-1; j_call: TRBJ2-1; d_call: TRBD2; clone_size: few; cdr3_aa: CASWDGRTGTSRRSYNEQFF; cdr3_nt: TGCGCCAGCTGGGATGGCAGGACGGGGACTAGCCGACGCTCCTACAATGAGCAGTTCTTC
v_call: TRBV5-1; j_call: TRBJ2-5; d_call: TRBD2; clone_size: NA; cdr3_aa: CASSLGLAVTQETQYF; cdr3_nt: TGCGCCAGCAGCTTGGGACTAGCGGTGACCCAAGAGACCCAGTACTTC
v_call: TRBV6-5; j_call: TRBJ2-7; d_call: TRBD2; clone_size: NA; cdr3_aa: CASRTSGRSSHEQYF; cdr3_nt: TGTGCCAGCAGGACTAGCGGGAGATCCTCGCACGAGCAGTACTTC
v_call: TRBV5-1; j_call: TRBJ2-5; d_call: NA; clone_size: NA; cdr3_aa: CASSFLNPQETQYF; cdr3_nt: TGCGCCAGCAGCTTTCTAAACCCCCAAGAGACCCAGTACTTC
v_call: TRBV6-7; j_call: TRBJ2-7; d_call: NA; clone_size: NA; cdr3_aa: CASSQREVVRTENYEQYF; cdr3_nt: TGTGCCAGCAGTCAGAGGGAGGTAGTCCGAACGGAGAACTACGAGCAGTACTTC
v_call: TRBV7-2; j_call: TRBJ1-3; d_call: TRBD1; clone_size: NA; cdr3_aa: CASSLAGTGVWDTIYF; cdr3_nt: TGTGCCAGCAGCTTAGCAGGGACAGGGGTTTGGGACACCATATATTTT
v_call: TRBV3-1/TRBV3-2; j_call: TRBJ2-7; d_call: NA; clone_size: NA; cdr3_aa: CASSQVTQGRGSYEQYF; cdr3_nt: TGTGCCAGCAGCCAAGTAACCCAGGGGCGAGGCTCCTACGAGCAGTACTTC
v_call: TRBV9; j_call: TRBJ2-2; d_call: TRBD1; clone_size: NA; cdr3_aa: CASSVEGQTTGELFF; cdr3_nt: TGTGCCAGCAGCGTAGAGGGACAGACCACCGGGGAGCTGTTTTTT
v_call: TRBV2; j_call: TRBJ2-2; d_call: TRBD1; clone_size: NA; cdr3_aa: CASIGQGNTGELFF; cdr3_nt: TGTGCCAGCATTGGACAGGGGAACACCGGGGAGCTGTTTTTT
v_call: TRBV5-1; j_call: TRBJ1-1; d_call: TRBD1; clone_size: NA; cdr3_aa: CASSLARDSMNTEAFF; cdr3_nt: TGCGCCAGCAGCTTGGCCCGGGACAGCATGAACACTGAAGCTTTCTTT
v_call: TRBV7-6; j_call: TRBJ2-5; d_call: TRBD2; clone_size: NA; cdr3_aa: CASRGRSSGGALTQYF; cdr3_nt: TGTGCCAGCAGAGGACGTTCTAGCGGGGGGGCCCTTACCCAGTACTTC
v_call: TRBV27; j_call: TRBJ2-7; d_call: NA; clone_size: NA; cdr3_aa: CASSIGTLLEQYF; cdr3_nt: TGTGCCAGCAGTATCGGGACTTTACTTGAGCAGTACTTC
v_call: TRBV7-9; j_call: TRBJ1-1; d_call: NA; clone_size: NA; cdr3_aa: CASRPFVEGRYTEAFF; cdr3_nt: TGTGCCAGCAGACCCTTCGTCGAGGGTAGGTACACTGAAGCTTTCTTT
v_call: TRBV18; j_call: TRBJ1-4; d_call: NA; clone_size: NA; cdr3_aa: CASSPTYIAGPSEKLFF; cdr3_nt: TGTGCCAGCTCACCTACCTACATTGCGGGACCATCTGAAAAACTGTTTTTT
v_call: TRBV7-6; j_call: TRBJ1-5; d_call: TRBD1; clone_size: once; cdr3_aa: CAQGQGAKSNQPQHF; cdr3_nt: TGTGCCCAGGGACAGGGGGCCAAGAGCAATCAGCCCCAGCATTTT
v_call: TRBV20-1; j_call: TRBJ1-2; d_call: NA; clone_size: NA; cdr3_aa: CSARGGPGYTF; cdr3_nt: TGCAGTGCTAGGGGAGGGCCTGGCTACACCTTC
v_call: TRBV3-1/TRBV3-2; j_call: TRBJ2-3; d_call: TRBD2; clone_size: NA; cdr3_aa: CASSLPRRGGGTDTQYF; cdr3_nt: TGTGCCAGCAGCCTACCTAGGCGGGGGGGAGGCACAGATACGCAGTATTTT
v_call: TRBV5-1; j_call: TRBJ2-7; d_call: TRBD1; clone_size: NA; cdr3_aa: CASSEGTDKLYEQYF; cdr3_nt: TGCGCCAGCAGCGAAGGGACAGACAAACTCTACGAGCAGTACTTC
v_call: TRBV28; j_call: TRBJ1-1; d_call: NA; clone_size: NA; cdr3_aa: CASSLTVPEAFF; cdr3_nt: TGTGCCAGCAGCTTGACAGTGCCTGAAGCTTTCTTT
v_call: TRBV12-5; j_call: TRBJ2-6; d_call: NA; clone_size: once; cdr3_aa: CASGKGELAGANVLTF; cdr3_nt: TGTGCTAGTGGGAAGGGGGAGCTTGCTGGGGCCAACGTCCTGACTTTC
v_call: TRBV5-6; j_call: TRBJ1-4; d_call: NA; clone_size: NA; cdr3_aa: CASGGGATNEKLFF; cdr3_nt: TGTGCCAGCGGCGGGGGTGCAACTAATGAAAAACTGTTTTTT
v_call: TRBV6-1; j_call: TRBJ1-5; d_call: NA; clone_size: NA; cdr3_aa: CASSPPGGHNQPQHF; cdr3_nt: TGTGCCAGCAGTCCCCCCGGGGGGCACAATCAGCCCCAGCATTTT
v_call: TRBV10-3; j_call: TRBJ2-2; d_call: NA; clone_size: NA; cdr3_aa: CAITPGGGGELFF; cdr3_nt: TGTGCCATCACCCCGGGGGGCGGCGGGGAGCTGTTTTTT
v_call: TRBV3-1/TRBV3-2; j_call: TRBJ2-1; d_call: NA; clone_size: NA; cdr3_aa: CASSQVDLSRGQFF; cdr3_nt: TGTGCCAGCAGCCAAGTAGACCTTAGCAGGGGGCAGTTCTTC
v_call: TRBV6-5; j_call: TRBJ2-1; d_call: TRBD2; clone_size: NA; cdr3_aa: CASSFSGGAINEQFF; cdr3_nt: TGTGCCAGCAGTTTTAGCGGGGGGGCAATAAATGAGCAGTTCTTC
v_call: TRBV7-3; j_call: TRBJ2-5; d_call: NA; clone_size: NA; cdr3_aa: CARDDGGRKTQYF; cdr3_nt: TGTGCCAGAGACGACGGGGGTCGAAAGACCCAGTACTTC
v_call: TRBV5-4; j_call: TRBJ2-3; d_call: NA; clone_size: NA; cdr3_aa: CASSRGPGLSTDTQYF; cdr3_nt: TGTGCCAGCAGCCGAGGGCCGGGACTTAGCACAGATACGCAGTATTTT
v_call: TRBV11-2; j_call: TRBJ1-5; d_call: TRBD1; clone_size: few; cdr3_aa: CASSSQQGLGNQPQHF; cdr3_nt: TGTGCCAGCAGCTCGCAACAGGGGTTGGGAAATCAGCCCCAGCATTTT
v_call: TRBV3-1/TRBV3-2; j_call: TRBJ2-1; d_call: TRBD1; clone_size: NA; cdr3_aa: CASSPGQGEGEQFF; cdr3_nt: TGTGCCAGCAGCCCCGGACAGGGGGAGGGGGAGCAGTTCTTC
v_call: TRBV4-2; j_call: TRBJ1-2; d_call: NA; clone_size: NA; cdr3_aa: CASSQEVPGASGYTF; cdr3_nt: TGTGCCAGCAGCCAAGAAGTGCCAGGAGCTAGCGGCTACACCTTC
v_call: TRBV12-3/TRBV12-4; j_call: TRBJ2-5; d_call: NA; clone_size: NA; cdr3_aa: CASGRWETQYF; cdr3_nt: TGTGCCAGCGGCCGTTGGGAGACCCAGTACTTC
v_call: TRBV5-4; j_call: TRBJ1-2; d_call: TRBD1; clone_size: NA; cdr3_aa: CASSRDRAGGYTF; cdr3_nt: TGTGCCAGCAGCCGCGACAGGGCGGGTGGCTACACCTTC
v_call: TRBV6-2/TRBV6-3; j_call: TRBJ2-1; d_call: NA; clone_size: NA; cdr3_aa: CASSDWGEPYNEQFF; cdr3_nt: TGTGCCAGCAGTGACTGGGGGGAACCGTACAATGAGCAGTTCTTC
v_call: TRBV5-8; j_call: TRBJ1-1; d_call: TRBD1; clone_size: NA; cdr3_aa: CASAGQGETEAFF; cdr3_nt: TGTGCCAGCGCAGGACAGGGCGAGACTGAAGCTTTCTTT
v_call: TRBV2; j_call: TRBJ1-6; d_call: TRBD1; clone_size: NA; cdr3_aa: CASSERQGSNSPLHF; cdr3_nt: TGTGCCAGCAGTGAAAGACAGGGCTCGAATTCACCCCTCCACTTT
v_call: TRBV19; j_call: TRBJ1-4; d_call: TRBD1; clone_size: NA; cdr3_aa: CASMDRGKETNEKLFF; cdr3_nt: TGTGCCAGTATGGACAGGGGGAAAGAGACTAATGAAAAACTGTTTTTT
v_call: TRBV10-1; j_call: TRBJ2-3; d_call: TRBD2; clone_size: NA; cdr3_aa: CASSENREGRPGSRSHTDTQYF; cdr3_nt: TGCGCCAGCAGTGAGAACCGGGAGGGCCGTCCCGGCTCTAGGTCGCACACAGATACGCAGTATTTT